A selection of T cell receptor beta chains follows, all from one sample in a study of PD-1 blockade in classical Hodgkin lymphoma. Method: immunoSEQ multiplex PCR; TCRdb's copy keeps in-frame clones and lacks some. The sample lists 40,000 to 60,000 clones, roughly 66% occurring once. The starting material was peripheral blood mononuclear cells (PBMCs), obtained before the second cycle of nivolumab. These receptors were collected from a human donor with classical Hodgkin lymphoma. Each CDR3 is given with its conserved first and last residue. Fields, in order: clone size, V gene, J gene, D gene, CDR3 protein, CDR3 DNA. The D gene is left open where the match is weak. The size field is filled for only some rows; it gives once, few, many or a size class.

few,TRBV13,TRBJ2-5,TRBD2,CASSLSGRGGETQYF,TGTGCCAGCAGCTTAAGCGGGAGAGGTGGGGAGACCCAGTACTTC
.,TRBV15,TRBJ1-4,.,CATSRQGGKLFF,TGTGCCACCAGCAGACAGGGTGGAAAACTGTTTTTT
.,TRBV28,TRBJ1-2,.,CASSSPYGYTF,TGTGCCAGCAGTTCACCGTATGGCTACACCTTC
.,TRBV28,TRBJ1-5,TRBD1,CASRTGGYSNQPQHF,TGTGCCAGCAGAACAGGGGGCTATAGCAATCAGCCCCAGCATTTT
.,TRBV18,TRBJ2-7,TRBD1,CASSPRQGALSSYEQYF,TGTGCCAGCTCACCCCGGCAGGGGGCCCTAAGCTCCTACGAGCAGTACTTC
.,TRBV19,TRBJ1-4,.,CASTRRGLSDEKLFF,TGTGCCAGTACCCGCAGGGGTCTATCGGATGAAAAACTGTTTTTT
.,TRBV11-3,TRBJ2-7,.,CASSTPGHEQYF,TGTGCCAGCAGCACCCCGGGTCACGAGCAGTACTTC
.,TRBV2,TRBJ1-2,TRBD1,CARRTGNYGYTF,TGTGCCAGAAGGACAGGCAACTATGGCTACACCTTC
.,TRBV19,TRBJ2-1,TRBD2,CASRFLAGATEQFF,TGTGCCAGTAGATTTCTAGCGGGAGCAACCGAGCAGTTCTTC
few,TRBV7-2,TRBJ1-5,.,CASSPSGGSNQPQHF,TGTGCCAGCAGCCCCTCCGGGGGTAGCAATCAGCCCCAGCATTTT
few,TRBV19,TRBJ1-5,.,CASSIRPQPQHF,TGTGCCAGTAGTATACGGCCCCAGCCCCAGCATTTT
.,TRBV7-8,TRBJ1-3,.,CASSLRAASGNTIYF,TGTGCCAGCAGCTTACGGGCAGCCTCTGGAAACACCATATATTTT
few,TRBV7-9,TRBJ1-5,.,CASSLQGLNQPQHF,TGTGCCAGCAGCCTACAGGGACTAAATCAGCCCCAGCATTTT
.,TRBV13,TRBJ2-7,TRBD2,CASSIPGLAQGVEQYF,TGTGCCAGCAGCATCCCGGGACTAGCTCAGGGGGTTGAGCAGTACTTC
few,TRBV5-5,TRBJ2-7,TRBD2,CASSSRWGGYEQYF,TGTGCCAGCAGCTCGAGGTGGGGGGGCTACGAGCAGTACTTC
.,TRBV4-1,TRBJ2-7,.,CASSHPGYEQYF,TGCGCCAGCAGCCACCCTGGGTACGAGCAGTACTTC
few,TRBV7-2,TRBJ2-7,.,CASSLVAGALSYEQYF,TGTGCCAGCAGCTTAGTCGCGGGGGCCCTATCCTACGAGCAGTACTTC
.,TRBV7-2,TRBJ1-4,TRBD1,CASSFSGGPVKLFF,TGTGCCAGCAGCTTTTCAGGGGGCCCCGTAAAACTGTTTTTT
.,TRBV28,TRBJ1-3,.,CASSPSPGSAGNTIYF,TGTGCCAGCAGCCCCTCACCCGGTTCAGCTGGAAACACCATATATTTT
.,TRBV9,TRBJ1-2,TRBD1,CASSGTRDREEGYGYTF,TGTGCCAGCAGCGGCACCCGGGACAGGGAGGAGGGGTATGGCTACACCTTC
.,TRBV7-2,TRBJ1-2,TRBD1,CASSLDEQGARGYTF,TGTGCCAGCAGCTTAGATGAGCAGGGGGCGAGAGGCTACACCTTC
.,TRBV15,TRBJ1-3,.,CATSGVQGVFAGNTIYF,TGTGCCACCAGCGGAGTCCAAGGGGTATTTGCTGGAAACACCATATATTTT
.,TRBV2,TRBJ1-2,.,CASSESGYGGPYGYTF,TGTGCCAGCAGTGAAAGTGGGTATGGGGGTCCCTATGGCTACACCTTC
.,TRBV19,TRBJ2-3,.,CASSTEQGRAGDTQYF,TGTGCCAGTAGTACCGAACAGGGACGAGCGGGAGATACGCAGTATTTT
.,TRBV29-1,TRBJ2-3,.,CSVHLGGDTQYF,TGCAGCGTCCACCTCGGTGGGGATACGCAGTATTTT
.,TRBV7-3,TRBJ2-3,.,CASSLRPIPSTDTQYF,TGTGCCAGCAGCTTAAGACCCATTCCTAGCACAGATACGCAGTATTTT
once,TRBV30,TRBJ1-1,TRBD1,CAWRSQDRAGGAFF,TGTGCCTGGAGGAGTCAAGACAGGGCTGGTGGTGCTTTCTTT
.,TRBV6-6,TRBJ2-7,TRBD1,CASSQLGTAYEQYF,TGTGCCAGCAGCCAACTGGGGACAGCCTACGAGCAGTACTTC
.,TRBV7-6,TRBJ2-3,.,CASSFSNGAVDTQYF,TGTGCCAGCAGCTTTAGTAACGGGGCCGTAGATACGCAGTATTTT
once,TRBV2,TRBJ2-7,.,CASSVRGRGYEQYF,TGTGCCAGCAGTGTTCGCGGCAGGGGTTACGAGCAGTACTTC
many,TRBV13,TRBJ2-3,.,CASSYQPSDTQYF,TGTGCCAGCAGTTACCAACCTAGCGATACGCAGTATTTT
.,TRBV7-2,TRBJ2-5,.,CASSSRGGTAGETQYF,TGTGCCAGCAGCTCCCGCGGGGGGACAGCGGGGGAGACCCAGTACTTC
.,TRBV2,TRBJ2-7,.,CASSEQSSGEQYF,TGTGCCAGCAGTGAACAAAGCTCTGGCGAGCAGTACTTC
.,TRBV30,TRBJ1-5,TRBD1,CAWSWGQISNQPQHF,TGTGCCTGGAGTTGGGGACAGATTAGCAATCAGCCCCAGCATTTT
.,TRBV6-1,TRBJ2-7,TRBD2,CATGLAGYEQYF,TGTGCCACCGGACTAGCGGGATACGAGCAGTACTTC
.,TRBV29-1,TRBJ2-5,.,CSVVWAFETQYF,TGCAGCGTTGTATGGGCTTTCGAGACCCAGTACTTC
.,TRBV18,TRBJ2-7,.,CASSPPTTGIYEQYF,TGTGCCAGCTCACCACCAACAACAGGAATTTACGAGCAGTACTTC
.,TRBV7-2,TRBJ2-7,.,CASSLVGGTTSYEQYF,TGTGCCAGCAGCTTAGTCGGGGGGACAACCTCCTACGAGCAGTACTTC
few,TRBV2,TRBJ2-7,TRBD2,CASSGLAGIYEQYF,TGTGCCAGCAGTGGACTAGCGGGGATCTACGAGCAGTACTTC
.,TRBV6-5,TRBJ1-6,.,CASNYGPVNSPLHF,TGTGCCAGCAACTACGGACCGGTTAATTCACCCCTCCACTTT
.,TRBV7-8,TRBJ2-6,.,CASSGGTPGPLSGANVLTF,TGTGCCAGCAGCGGCGGGACACCGGGCCCCCTCTCTGGGGCCAACGTCCTGACTTTC
.,TRBV27,TRBJ2-7,TRBD2,CASSSLADVEQYF,TGTGCCAGCAGTTCGCTAGCGGACGTGGAGCAGTACTTC
.,TRBV7-3,TRBJ2-7,TRBD2,CASSLGAGGPGEQYF,TGTGCCAGCAGCTTGGGAGCGGGAGGACCGGGAGAGCAGTACTTC
.,TRBV30,TRBJ1-5,.,CAWSVGSNQPQHF,TGTGCCTGGAGTGTAGGAAGCAATCAGCCCCAGCATTTT